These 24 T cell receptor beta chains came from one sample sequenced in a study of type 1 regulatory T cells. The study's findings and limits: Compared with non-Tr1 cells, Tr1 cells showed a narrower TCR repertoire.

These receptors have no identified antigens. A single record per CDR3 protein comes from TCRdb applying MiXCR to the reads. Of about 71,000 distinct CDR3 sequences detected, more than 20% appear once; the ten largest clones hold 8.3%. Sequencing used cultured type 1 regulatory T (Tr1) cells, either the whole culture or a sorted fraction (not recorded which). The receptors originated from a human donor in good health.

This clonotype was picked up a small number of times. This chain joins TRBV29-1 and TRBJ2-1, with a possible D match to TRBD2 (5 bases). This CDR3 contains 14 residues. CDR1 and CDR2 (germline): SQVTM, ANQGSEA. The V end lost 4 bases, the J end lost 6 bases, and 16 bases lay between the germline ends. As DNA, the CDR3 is TGCAGCGTTGGAGGGCTAGATTATTTCAATGAGCAGTTCTTC. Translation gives CSVGGLDYFNEQFF.

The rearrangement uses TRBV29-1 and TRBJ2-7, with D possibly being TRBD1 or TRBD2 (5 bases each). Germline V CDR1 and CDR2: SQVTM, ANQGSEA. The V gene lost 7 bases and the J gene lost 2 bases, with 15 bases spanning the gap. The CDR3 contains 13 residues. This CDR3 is CSAGTGKAYEQYF. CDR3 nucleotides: TGCAGCGCCGGGACGGGAAAGGCCTACGAGCAGTACTTC.

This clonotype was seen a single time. The CDR3 region is CSVFGGTEAFF. The CDR3, as DNA: TGCAGCGTTTTTGGAGGCACTGAAGCTTTCTTT. The V gene is TRBV29-1, the J gene TRBJ1-1, with no clear D. The CDR3 consists of 11 residues. Germline V gene data show CDR1 as SQVTM and CDR2 as ANQGSEA. The germline V and J ends were trimmed by 5 bases and 4 bases, with 8 bases remaining between them.

The CDR3: CASSLGGVDDYTF. DNA of the CDR3: TGCGCCAGCAGCTTGGGCGGGGTCGATGACTACACCTTC. J is TRBJ1-2 and V is TRBV5-1; D gene ambiguous. Germline CDR1 reads SGHRS; CDR2 reads YFSETQ. The CDR3 consists of 13 residues. The V end was cut by 0 bases, the J end by 10 bases, with 13 bases between. The full variable domain, in which reference TRBV5-1 and TRBJ1-2 provide the parts outside the CDR3, is KAGVTQTPRYLIKTRGQQVTLSCSPISGHRSVSWYQQTPGQGLQFLFEYFSETQRNKGNFPGRFSGRQFSNSRSEMNVSTLELGDSALYLCASSLGGVDDYTFGSGTRLTVV.

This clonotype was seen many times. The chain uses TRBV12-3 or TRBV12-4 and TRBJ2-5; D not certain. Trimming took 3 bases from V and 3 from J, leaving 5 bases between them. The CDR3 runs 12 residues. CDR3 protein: CASSFVEETQYF. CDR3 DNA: TGTGCCAGCAGTTTTGTGGAAGAGACCCAGTACTTC.

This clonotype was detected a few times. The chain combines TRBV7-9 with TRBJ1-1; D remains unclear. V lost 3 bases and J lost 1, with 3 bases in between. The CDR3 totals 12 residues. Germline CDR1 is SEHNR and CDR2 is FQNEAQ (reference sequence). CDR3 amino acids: CASSLKNTEAFF. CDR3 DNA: TGTGCCAGCAGCTTGAAGAACACTGAAGCTTTCTTT.

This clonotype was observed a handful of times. CDR3 residues: CAWSVGQVADTQYF. The CDR3 region has the DNA TGTGCCTGGAGTGTGGGACAGGTAGCAGATACGCAGTATTTT. The chain recombines TRBV30 with TRBJ2-3, with 8 positions matching TRBD1. Germline CDR1 reads GTSNPN; CDR2 reads SVGIG (reference sequence). The CDR3 is 14 amino acids. V shed 0 bases and J 4 bases; nucleotides not matched to a gene: 3.

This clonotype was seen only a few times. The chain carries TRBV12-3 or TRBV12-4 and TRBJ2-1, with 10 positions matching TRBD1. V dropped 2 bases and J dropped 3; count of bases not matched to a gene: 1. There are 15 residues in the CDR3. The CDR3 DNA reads TGTGCCAGCAGTTTACGGACAGGGGGCTACAATGAGCAGTTCTTC. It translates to CASSLRTGGYNEQFF.

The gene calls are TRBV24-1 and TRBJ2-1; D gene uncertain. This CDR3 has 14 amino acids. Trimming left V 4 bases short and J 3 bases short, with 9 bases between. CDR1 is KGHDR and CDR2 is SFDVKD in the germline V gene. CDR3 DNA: TGTGCCACCAGTGACCGTGACTTCTACAATGAGCAGTTCTTC. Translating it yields CATSDRDFYNEQFF.

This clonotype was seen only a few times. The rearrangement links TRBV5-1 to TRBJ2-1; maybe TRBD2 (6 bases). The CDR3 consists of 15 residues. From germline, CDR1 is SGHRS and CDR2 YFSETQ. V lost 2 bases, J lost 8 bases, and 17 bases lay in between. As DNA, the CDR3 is TGCGCCAGCAGCTTTTCGGGGGAGTCGTTGCATGAGCAGTTCTTC. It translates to CASSFSGESLHEQFF.

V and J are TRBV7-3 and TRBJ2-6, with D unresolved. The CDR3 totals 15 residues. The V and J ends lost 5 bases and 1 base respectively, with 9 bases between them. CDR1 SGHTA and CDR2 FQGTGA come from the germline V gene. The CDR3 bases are TGTGCCAGCAGCCCTATACATTCTGGGGCCAACGTCCTGACTTTC. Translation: CASSPIHSGANVLTF.

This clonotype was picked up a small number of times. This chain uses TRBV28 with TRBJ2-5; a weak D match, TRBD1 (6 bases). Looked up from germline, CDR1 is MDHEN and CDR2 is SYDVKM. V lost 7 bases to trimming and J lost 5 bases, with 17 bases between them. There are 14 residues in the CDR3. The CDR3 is CASKRQVPRETQYF. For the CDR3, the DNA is TGTGCCAGCAAACGACAGGTTCCAAGGGAGACCCAGTACTTC. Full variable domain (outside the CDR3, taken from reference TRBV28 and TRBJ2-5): DVKVTQSSRYLVKRTGEKVFLECVQDMDHENMFWYRQDPGLGLRLIYFSYDVKMKEKGDIPEGYSVSREKKERFSLILESASTNQTSMYLCASKRQVPRETQYFGPGTRLLVL.

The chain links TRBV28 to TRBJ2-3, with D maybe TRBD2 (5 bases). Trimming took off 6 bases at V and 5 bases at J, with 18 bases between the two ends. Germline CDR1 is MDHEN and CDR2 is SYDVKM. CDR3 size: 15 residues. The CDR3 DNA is TGTGCCAGCAGCCCCGGGGTCGGTGGAGGAGATACGCAGTATTTT. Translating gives CASSPGVGGGDTQYF.

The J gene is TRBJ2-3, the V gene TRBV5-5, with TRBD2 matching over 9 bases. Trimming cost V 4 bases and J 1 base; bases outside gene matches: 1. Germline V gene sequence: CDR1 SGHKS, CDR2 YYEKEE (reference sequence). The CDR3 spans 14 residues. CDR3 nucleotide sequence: TGTGCCAGCAGCGCTAGCGGGGGCACAGATACGCAGTATTTT. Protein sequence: CASSASGGTDTQYF.

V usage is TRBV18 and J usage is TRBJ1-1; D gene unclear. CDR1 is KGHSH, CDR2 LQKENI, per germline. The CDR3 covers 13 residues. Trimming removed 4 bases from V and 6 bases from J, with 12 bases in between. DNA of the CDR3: TGTGCCAGCTCACTTAAGGAGGTGGCTGAAGCTTTCTTT. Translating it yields CASSLKEVAEAFF. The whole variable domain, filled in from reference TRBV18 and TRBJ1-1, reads NAGVMQNPRHLVRRRGQEARLRCSPMKGHSHVYWYRQLPEEGLKFMVYLQKENIIDESGMPKERFSAEFPKEGPSILRIQQVVRGDSAAYFCASSLKEVAEAFFGQGTRLTVV.

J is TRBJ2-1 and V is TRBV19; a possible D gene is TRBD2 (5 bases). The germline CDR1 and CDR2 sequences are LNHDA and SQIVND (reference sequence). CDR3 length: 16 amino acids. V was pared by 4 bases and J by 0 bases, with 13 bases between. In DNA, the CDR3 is TGTGCCAGTAGTAGGACTGACCTCAGCTCCTACAATGAGCAGTTCTTC. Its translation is CASSRTDLSSYNEQFF.

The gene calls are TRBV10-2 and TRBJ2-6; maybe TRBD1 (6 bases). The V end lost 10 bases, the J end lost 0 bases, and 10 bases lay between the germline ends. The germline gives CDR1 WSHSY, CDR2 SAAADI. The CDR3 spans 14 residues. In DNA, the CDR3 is TGCGCCACCAGGGGCACCTCTGGGGCCAACGTCCTGACTTTC. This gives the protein CATRGTSGANVLTF.

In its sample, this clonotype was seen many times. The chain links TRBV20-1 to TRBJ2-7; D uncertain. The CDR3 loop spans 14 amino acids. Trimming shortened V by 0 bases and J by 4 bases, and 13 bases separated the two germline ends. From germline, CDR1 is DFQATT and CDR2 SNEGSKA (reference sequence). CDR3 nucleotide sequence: TGCAGTGCTAGAGATTTCTCTCGGGCGTACGAGCAGTACTTC. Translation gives CSARDFSRAYEQYF.

DNA for the CDR3: TGTGCCTGGAGTGGGGTGGATGAGCAGTTCTTC. Translation gives CAWSGVDEQFF. The V call is TRBV30, the J call TRBJ2-1, with D uncertain. The CDR3 is made up of 11 amino acids. V dropped 1 base and J dropped 8 bases, with 6 bases sitting between them. Germline values: CDR1 GTSNPN, CDR2 SVGIG (reference sequence).

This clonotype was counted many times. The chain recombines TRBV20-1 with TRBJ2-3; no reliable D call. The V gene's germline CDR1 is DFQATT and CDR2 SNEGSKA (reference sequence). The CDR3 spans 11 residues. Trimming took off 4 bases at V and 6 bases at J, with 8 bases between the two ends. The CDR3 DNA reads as TGCAGTGCTATCGCGATCGATACGCAGTATTTT. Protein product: CSAIAIDTQYF.

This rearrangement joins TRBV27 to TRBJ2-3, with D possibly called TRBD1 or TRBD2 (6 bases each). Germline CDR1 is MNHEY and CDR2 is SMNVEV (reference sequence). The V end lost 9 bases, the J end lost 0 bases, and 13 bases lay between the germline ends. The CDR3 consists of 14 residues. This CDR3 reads CASRGDGSTDTQYF. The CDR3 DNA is TGTGCCAGTAGGGGGGATGGTAGCACAGATACGCAGTATTTT.

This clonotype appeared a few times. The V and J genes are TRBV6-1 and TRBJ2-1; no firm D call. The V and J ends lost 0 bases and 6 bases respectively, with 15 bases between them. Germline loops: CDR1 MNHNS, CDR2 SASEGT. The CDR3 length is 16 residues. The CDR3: CASSEAAGPPPNEQFF. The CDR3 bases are TGTGCCAGCAGTGAAGCGGCCGGGCCTCCCCCCAATGAGCAGTTCTTC.

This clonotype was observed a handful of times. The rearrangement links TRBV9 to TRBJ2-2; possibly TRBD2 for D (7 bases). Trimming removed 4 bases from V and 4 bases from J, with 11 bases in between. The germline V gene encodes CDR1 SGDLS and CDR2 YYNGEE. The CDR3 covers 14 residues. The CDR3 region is CASSPRGATGELFF. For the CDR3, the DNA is TGTGCCAGCAGCCCTCGGGGGGCCACCGGGGAGCTGTTTTTT.

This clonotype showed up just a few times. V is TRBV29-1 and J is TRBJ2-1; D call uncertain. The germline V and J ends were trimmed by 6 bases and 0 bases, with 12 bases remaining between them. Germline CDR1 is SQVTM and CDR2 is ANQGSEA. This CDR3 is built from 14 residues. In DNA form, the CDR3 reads TGCAGCGTCGACCGGGCTAGCTCCTACAATGAGCAGTTCTTC. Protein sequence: CSVDRASSYNEQFF.